This T cell receptor beta chain was observed in a study of blood T cell repertoires in COVID-19. Study in general: Samples came from the United States, Italy and Spain, spanning acute and convalescent COVID-19. The analysed material was cDNA or gDNA that came from T cells, B-cell-depleted T cells, or PBMCs.

In the original analysis: The authors estimated nucleated cell counts from reference gene primer amplification. Generated by immunoSEQ multiplex PCR, the TCRdb table keeps only in-frame clones and is missing some. The V and J calls and clone size were taken over from that table, and D and trimming were inferred from the DNA. The repertoire consists of a few hundred thousand clones, with about 87% occurring once and the leading ten covering 3%. V lost 2 bases and J lost 3, with 15 bases in between. CDR1 is SGDLS and CDR2 is YYNGEE in the germline V gene. This CDR3 contains 15 residues. What was sequenced was peripheral blood. The TCR originated in a human donor in a cohort sampled during active COVID-19. V is TRBV9 and J is TRBJ2-7; a weak D match, TRBD1 (6 bases). CDR3 DNA: TGTGCCAGCAGCGTTGGCAGGGGCGGAGGCTACGAGCAGTACTTC. Translation: CASSVGRGGGYEQYF.